The 5 T cell receptor beta chains in this list originate from one sample, sequenced in a study of Graves' ophthalmopathy and Graves' hyperthyroidism. Amplified TCR beta CDR3 regions were obtained using RNA transcripts as template. RT-PCR in the first round used HTBI primers; a second-round multiplex PCR followed. One entry per CDR3 protein results from TCRdb running MiXCR on the multiplex PCR reads. The profile shows about 370,000 distinct CDR3 sequences, 18% of them singletons. Source material: peripheral blood. The receptors were sampled from a woman aged 18-29 years with Graves' ophthalmopathy.

This clonotype has a count of ten or more. V usage is TRBV6-5 and J usage is TRBJ1-1; D is unresolved. Germline CDR1 is MNHEY and CDR2 is SVGAGI. This CDR3 has 15 residues. Trimming cost V 2 bases and J 1 base, with 11 bases left between them. The DNA of the CDR3 is TGTGCCAGCAGTTACGAAGCCACCGGGAACACTGAAGCTTTCTTT. It yields the protein CASSYEATGNTEAFF.

Ten or more counts support this clonotype. The chain is built from TRBV18 and TRBJ1-1; TRBD1 aligns across 8 bases. The germline V gene has CDR1 KGHSH and CDR2 LQKENI. The CDR3 totals 15 residues. Losses at the gene ends were 3 bases for V and 1 base for J; bases not matched to a gene: 4. CDR3 DNA: TGTGCCAGCTCACCTAATGGACAGGGGAACACTGAAGCTTTCTTT. Protein sequence: CASSPNGQGNTEAFF.

This clonotype was recorded at least ten times. The chain recombines TRBV19 with TRBJ1-6; possible D gene TRBD1, 6 bases. This CDR3 is built from 17 residues. V shed 2 bases and J shed 9 bases, with 20 bases lying between them. Germline V gene lookup returns CDR1 LNHDA and CDR2 SQIVND (reference sequence). In nucleotides, the CDR3 is TGTGCCAGTAGTATATCCCCGCAGGGGATTACCACTTCACCCCTCCACTTT. Encoded protein: CASSISPQGITTSPLHF.

This clonotype has a count of ten or more. The rearrangement links TRBV6-4 to TRBJ2-2; D gene ambiguous. This CDR3 comprises 12 residues. The germline V gene encodes CDR1 MRHNA and CDR2 SNTAGT. Trimming removed 4 bases from V and 6 bases from J, with 6 bases in between. The CDR3: CASSGGPGELFF. The CDR3 DNA reads TGTGCCAGCAGTGGTGGGCCCGGGGAGCTGTTTTTT.

Ten or more counts support this clonotype. The chain links TRBV27 to TRBJ2-2, with 8 bases fitting TRBD1. With V trimmed by 8 bases and J by 4 bases, 6 bases remained unmatched. CDR1 is MNHEY, CDR2 SMNVEV, per germline (reference sequence). The CDR3 loop spans 14 amino acids. The CDR3 DNA follows: TGTGCCAGCCGGACAGGGATGGTCACCGGGGAGCTGTTTTTT. This sequence encodes CASRTGMVTGELFF.